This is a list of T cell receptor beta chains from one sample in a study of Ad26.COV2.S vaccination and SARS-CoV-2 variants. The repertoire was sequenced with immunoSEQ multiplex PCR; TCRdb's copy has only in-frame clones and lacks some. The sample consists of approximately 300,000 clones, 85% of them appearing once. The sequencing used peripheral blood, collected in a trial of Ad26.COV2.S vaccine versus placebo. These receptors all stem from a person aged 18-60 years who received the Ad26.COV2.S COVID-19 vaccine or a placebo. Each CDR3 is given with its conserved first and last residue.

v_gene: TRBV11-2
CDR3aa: CASSPSGGRSSYEQYF

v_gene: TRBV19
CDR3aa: CASRAIWGQGHTEAFF

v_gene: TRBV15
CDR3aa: CATSRDGGGNSPLHF

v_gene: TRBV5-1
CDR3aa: CASSFTGTYNEQFF

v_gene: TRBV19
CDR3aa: CASRTSGTGGQPQHF

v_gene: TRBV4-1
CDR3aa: CASSQGHTSGGPYNEQFF

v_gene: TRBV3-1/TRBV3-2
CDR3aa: CASSQDREKLFF

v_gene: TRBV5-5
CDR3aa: CASSYPPTSTDTQYF

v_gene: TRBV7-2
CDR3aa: CASSSAGTGNTIYF

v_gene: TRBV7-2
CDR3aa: CASSPLTGGGGSPLHF

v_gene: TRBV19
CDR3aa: CASSGDRDTGELFF

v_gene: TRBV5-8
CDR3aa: CASSWDRGREEAFF

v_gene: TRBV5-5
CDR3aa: CASSLEDQWVTEAFF

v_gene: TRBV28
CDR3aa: CASSLTAGFEQYF

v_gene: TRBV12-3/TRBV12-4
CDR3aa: CASIHSGNTIYF

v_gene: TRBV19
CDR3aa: CASNYRAENQPQHF

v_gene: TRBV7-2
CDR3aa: CASSLRGTLNEQFF

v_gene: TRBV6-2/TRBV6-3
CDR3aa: CASSPGQGDSSYEQYF

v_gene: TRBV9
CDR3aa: CASSPVQGLVYNEQFF

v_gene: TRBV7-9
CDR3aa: CASTHRPTAEAFF